A selection of T cell receptor beta chains follows, all from one sample in a study of blood T cell repertoires in COVID-19. Method: immunoSEQ multiplex PCR; TCRdb's copy keeps in-frame clones and lacks some. Counted here are roughly 200,000 clones, about nine tenths occurring once; the ten biggest clones make up approximately 2.2%. The sequenced material came from PBMCs or T cells enriched from blood (not recorded which). The receptors stem from a woman under 40 who had recovered from COVID-19. CDR3s include the opening cysteine and the closing phenylalanine or tryptophan. Fields, in order: CDR3 protein, CDR3 DNA, clone size, V gene, D gene, J gene. D genes are given only for firm matches. Not all rows give a size; the values are once, few, many and, for expanded clones, a class.

CDR3 protein: CASSGDRNSPLHF; CDR3 DNA: TGTGCCAGTAGTGGTGACAGGAATTCACCCCTCCACTTT; clone size: .; V gene: TRBV19; D gene: .; J gene: TRBJ1-6
CDR3 protein: CASRLGGGGTGELFF; CDR3 DNA: TGTGCCAGCAGATTAGGGGGCGGTGGCACCGGGGAGCTGTTTTTT; clone size: .; V gene: TRBV7-7; D gene: TRBD1; J gene: TRBJ2-2
CDR3 protein: CASSPGGRSEAFF; CDR3 DNA: TGTGCCAGCAGTCCCGGAGGTAGGTCTGAAGCTTTCTTT; clone size: .; V gene: TRBV12-3/TRBV12-4; D gene: .; J gene: TRBJ1-1
CDR3 protein: CASSLVSGTRPRGYTF; CDR3 DNA: TGTGCCAGCAGCTTAGTTTCCGGGACACGCCCTCGAGGCTACACCTTC; clone size: .; V gene: TRBV7-2; D gene: .; J gene: TRBJ1-2
CDR3 protein: CASSIGVASEETQYF; CDR3 DNA: TGTGCCAGTAGTATCGGCGTAGCGTCGGAAGAGACCCAGTACTTC; clone size: .; V gene: TRBV19; D gene: .; J gene: TRBJ2-5
CDR3 protein: CASSPADRVQPQHF; CDR3 DNA: TGTGCCAGCAGCCCCGCGGACAGGGTTCAGCCCCAGCATTTT; clone size: .; V gene: TRBV28; D gene: TRBD1; J gene: TRBJ1-5
CDR3 protein: CASSAPPARVSF; CDR3 DNA: TGTGCCAGCAGTGCCCCACCGGCCAGGGTTTCCTTC; clone size: .; V gene: TRBV2; D gene: .; J gene: TRBJ1-2
CDR3 protein: CASSPSIAGGPGDTQYF; CDR3 DNA: TGTGCCAGCTCTCCATCGATAGCGGGAGGGCCTGGAGATACGCAGTATTTT; clone size: .; V gene: TRBV18; D gene: TRBD2; J gene: TRBJ2-3
CDR3 protein: CASSRETGGTPLNEQFF; CDR3 DNA: TGTGCCAGTAGTAGGGAGACAGGAGGAACGCCGTTAAATGAGCAGTTCTTC; clone size: .; V gene: TRBV19; D gene: .; J gene: TRBJ2-1
CDR3 protein: CASSLAPSRDEQYF; CDR3 DNA: TGTGCCAGCAGCTTAGCGCCTTCGAGGGACGAGCAGTACTTC; clone size: .; V gene: TRBV7-9; D gene: .; J gene: TRBJ2-7
CDR3 protein: CAISGTGYGYTF; CDR3 DNA: TGTGCCATCAGCGGGACAGGCTATGGCTACACCTTC; clone size: .; V gene: TRBV10-3; D gene: TRBD1; J gene: TRBJ1-2
CDR3 protein: CASSMQGYNEKLFF; CDR3 DNA: TGTGCCAGTAGTATGCAGGGGTATAATGAAAAACTGTTTTTT; clone size: .; V gene: TRBV19; D gene: .; J gene: TRBJ1-4
CDR3 protein: CASSLRVEANTGELFF; CDR3 DNA: TGTGCCAGCAGCTTGCGAGTGGAGGCGAACACCGGGGAGCTGTTTTTT; clone size: .; V gene: TRBV5-6; D gene: .; J gene: TRBJ2-2
CDR3 protein: CAWSVLGYYNSPLHF; CDR3 DNA: TGTGCCTGGAGTGTACTGGGCTACTATAATTCACCCCTCCACTTT; clone size: .; V gene: TRBV30; D gene: .; J gene: TRBJ1-6
CDR3 protein: CASSFGPRGTYEQYF; CDR3 DNA: TGTGCCAGCAGTTTTGGGCCAAGGGGCACCTACGAGCAGTACTTC; clone size: .; V gene: TRBV28; D gene: .; J gene: TRBJ2-7
CDR3 protein: CASSLAVPGLKTEAFF; CDR3 DNA: TGCGCCAGCAGCTTGGCCGTGCCAGGATTAAAGACTGAAGCTTTCTTT; clone size: .; V gene: TRBV5-1; D gene: .; J gene: TRBJ1-1
CDR3 protein: CASSQDRDIYTF; CDR3 DNA: TGCGCCAGCAGCCAAGACAGGGATATCTACACCTTC; clone size: .; V gene: TRBV4-3; D gene: .; J gene: TRBJ1-2
CDR3 protein: CASSPRDSSYEQYF; CDR3 DNA: TGTGCCAGCAGCCCCCGGGACAGCTCCTACGAGCAGTACTTC; clone size: .; V gene: TRBV7-6; D gene: TRBD1; J gene: TRBJ2-7
CDR3 protein: CASSGEKNYGYTF; CDR3 DNA: TGTGCCAGTTCAGGGGAAAAAAACTATGGCTACACCTTC; clone size: .; V gene: TRBV19; D gene: .; J gene: TRBJ1-2
CDR3 protein: CAWSARREGGYTF; CDR3 DNA: TGTGCCTGGAGTGCCCGCAGGGAAGGCGGCTACACCTTC; clone size: .; V gene: TRBV30; D gene: .; J gene: TRBJ1-2
CDR3 protein: CASSPQGINYGYTF; CDR3 DNA: TGTGCCAGCTCACCGCAGGGGATTAACTATGGCTACACCTTC; clone size: .; V gene: TRBV18; D gene: .; J gene: TRBJ1-2
CDR3 protein: CASSLAIREQFF; CDR3 DNA: TGTGCCAGCAGCTTAGCTATTCGTGAGCAGTTCTTC; clone size: .; V gene: TRBV13; D gene: .; J gene: TRBJ2-1
CDR3 protein: CASSLGLGGLQTQYF; CDR3 DNA: TGTGCCAGCAGCTTAGGGCTGGGGGGGTTGCAGACCCAGTACTTC; clone size: .; V gene: TRBV11-2; D gene: TRBD2; J gene: TRBJ2-5
CDR3 protein: CASSLEISEGSPLHF; CDR3 DNA: TGTGCCAGCAGCTTGGAGATCTCTGAGGGCTCACCCCTCCACTTT; clone size: few; V gene: TRBV5-4; D gene: .; J gene: TRBJ1-6
CDR3 protein: CASSLLRENTEAFF; CDR3 DNA: TGTGCCAGCAGCTTACTACGGGAGAACACTGAAGCTTTCTTT; clone size: .; V gene: TRBV7-2; D gene: .; J gene: TRBJ1-1
CDR3 protein: CASRTFGPQGGYTF; CDR3 DNA: TGTGCCAGCAGGACCTTTGGGCCCCAGGGTGGCTACACCTTC; clone size: .; V gene: TRBV27; D gene: .; J gene: TRBJ1-2
CDR3 protein: CASGRGQENSPLHF; CDR3 DNA: TGTGCCAGCGGCAGGGGGCAAGAAAATTCACCCCTCCACTTT; clone size: .; V gene: TRBV6-5; D gene: TRBD1; J gene: TRBJ1-6
CDR3 protein: CAWRQMNTEAFF; CDR3 DNA: TGTGCCTGGAGACAGATGAACACTGAAGCTTTCTTT; clone size: once; V gene: TRBV30; D gene: .; J gene: TRBJ1-1
CDR3 protein: CASSPGATEAFF; CDR3 DNA: TGTGCCAGCAGTCCAGGGGCCACTGAAGCTTTCTTT; clone size: .; V gene: TRBV7-9; D gene: .; J gene: TRBJ1-1
CDR3 protein: CASSMSGNEAFF; CDR3 DNA: TGTGCCAGTAGTATGTCAGGGAATGAAGCTTTCTTT; clone size: .; V gene: TRBV19; D gene: .; J gene: TRBJ1-1
CDR3 protein: CASRLARGDGELFF; CDR3 DNA: TGTGCCAGCAGACTAGCCAGGGGGGACGGGGAGCTGTTTTTT; clone size: .; V gene: TRBV2; D gene: .; J gene: TRBJ2-2
CDR3 protein: CASSLEGYSPLHF; CDR3 DNA: TGTGCCAGCAGTTTAGAGGGATACTCACCCCTCCACTTT; clone size: .; V gene: TRBV28; D gene: .; J gene: TRBJ1-6
CDR3 protein: CASSNHRVDYGYTF; CDR3 DNA: TGTGCCAGCAGCAACCACAGGGTTGACTATGGCTACACCTTC; clone size: .; V gene: TRBV7-3; D gene: .; J gene: TRBJ1-2
CDR3 protein: CASIRPGVEAFF; CDR3 DNA: TGTGCCAGCATCCGACCGGGGGTTGAAGCTTTCTTT; clone size: .; V gene: TRBV6-5; D gene: .; J gene: TRBJ1-1
CDR3 protein: CASSLGRINTEAFF; CDR3 DNA: TGTGCCAGCAGTTTGGGCAGAATTAACACTGAAGCTTTCTTT; clone size: .; V gene: TRBV6-5; D gene: .; J gene: TRBJ1-1
CDR3 protein: CASSQAQQATNEKLFF; CDR3 DNA: TGTGCCAGCAGCCAAGCCCAGCAGGCAACTAATGAAAAACTGTTTTTT; clone size: .; V gene: TRBV4-2; D gene: .; J gene: TRBJ1-4
CDR3 protein: CASRQRGDPSTDTQYF; CDR3 DNA: TGCGCCAGCAGACAGCGGGGGGATCCTAGCACAGATACGCAGTATTTT; clone size: .; V gene: TRBV5-1; D gene: TRBD2; J gene: TRBJ2-3
CDR3 protein: CASSHRGEDTEAFF; CDR3 DNA: TGTGCCAGCAGCCATAGAGGGGAGGACACTGAAGCTTTCTTT; clone size: .; V gene: TRBV7-9; D gene: .; J gene: TRBJ1-1
CDR3 protein: CASSRDYYEQYF; CDR3 DNA: TGTGCCAGCAGCCGGGACTATTACGAGCAGTACTTC; clone size: .; V gene: TRBV5-5; D gene: TRBD2; J gene: TRBJ2-7
CDR3 protein: CSGGGTEAFF; CDR3 DNA: TGCAGCGGCGGCGGGACTGAAGCTTTCTTT; clone size: .; V gene: TRBV29-1; D gene: .; J gene: TRBJ1-1
CDR3 protein: CASSLAGTGGYGYTF; CDR3 DNA: TGTGCCAGCAGCTTAGCGGGGACAGGGGGCTATGGCTACACCTTC; clone size: .; V gene: TRBV7-2; D gene: TRBD1; J gene: TRBJ1-2
CDR3 protein: CASSESGREDGYTF; CDR3 DNA: TGTGCCAGCAGTGAATCCGGCAGGGAAGATGGCTACACCTTC; clone size: once; V gene: TRBV6-1; D gene: .; J gene: TRBJ1-2
CDR3 protein: CASSNGAGRDSEGSGANVLTF; CDR3 DNA: TGTGCCAGCAGCAATGGGGCCGGCCGGGACAGTGAGGGTTCTGGGGCCAACGTCCTGACTTTC; clone size: .; V gene: TRBV21-1; D gene: .; J gene: TRBJ2-6
CDR3 protein: CASSTGQSVPGNTIYF; CDR3 DNA: TGTGCCAGCAGCACCGGACAGTCCGTCCCTGGAAACACCATATATTTT; clone size: once; V gene: TRBV9; D gene: .; J gene: TRBJ1-3
CDR3 protein: CASSLGSGSSYEQYF; CDR3 DNA: TGCGCCAGCAGCTTGGGTAGCGGGAGCTCCTACGAGCAGTACTTC; clone size: .; V gene: TRBV5-1; D gene: TRBD2; J gene: TRBJ2-7